This T cell receptor (beta chain) is from a study of shared clonotypes between healthy human individuals. Study overall: Donor ages ranged 18 to 49 years: a couple of women, a few men.

Broader study findings: Represented genetic and exposure-history diversity was restricted by having few donors.

The assay was run at deep level. As originally analysed: Junction-only immunoSEQ sequences carried no quality scores, so filtering differed. Using immunoSEQ multiplex PCR, the repertoire was profiled, and TCRdb retains in-frame clones only, with some absent. D and trimming were read from the DNA, whereas the V and J calls and clone size are those reported in that table. The table shows 490,000 or so clones, with roughly four fifths occurring only once. V was pared by 4 bases and J by 3 bases, with 5 bases of the junction left unmatched. The V gene's germline CDR1 is MNHNS and CDR2 SASEGT. The CDR3 is 15 residues long. About this clone: What it recognizes is unknown.

Sequenced input: PBMCs. The receptor's source is a woman aged 40 to 50 in good health. Some clones in this sample may be carry-over from other donors' samples. The gene calls are TRBV6-1 and TRBJ1-3, with 8 bases lining up with TRBD1. CDR3 region: CASSGQGSGGNTIYF. CDR3 DNA: TGTGCCAGCAGTGGACAGGGGTCAGGTGGAAACACCATATATTTT.